The 19 T cell receptor beta chains presented below share a single source sample, sequenced in a study of T cell responses to AZD1222 COVID-19 vaccine. Data came from immunoSEQ multiplex PCR; TCRdb stores just in-frame clones and leaves some out. The table lists some 200,000 clones, approximately 91% of them singletons. This material consisted of peripheral blood, taken on day 0 of AZD1222 vaccination. These receptors all stem from an adult in good health.

V and J are TRBV2 and TRBJ1-5; 8 bases match TRBD1. CDR1 SNHLY and CDR2 FYNNEI come from the germline V gene. V was clipped by 5 bases and J by 3 bases; unmatched bases: 6. This CDR3 has 15 residues. CDR3: CASSWDRRNNQPQHF. CDR3 nucleotides: TGTGCCAGCAGTTGGGACAGGAGGAACAATCAGCCCCAGCATTTT.

This chain uses TRBV5-1 with TRBJ2-6; D call uncertain. Germline CDR1 SGHRS, CDR2 YFSETQ. This CDR3 is 15 amino acids long. V lost 0 bases, J lost 2 bases, and 6 bases lay in between. The CDR3 here is CASSLEGPGANVLTF. The DNA of the CDR3 is TGCGCCAGCAGCTTGGAAGGGCCTGGGGCCAACGTCCTGACTTTC.

This chain joins TRBV4-2 and TRBJ2-5, with D uncertain. CDR3 size: 15 residues. Between the trimmed V and J ends, which lost 0 bases and 1 base, there was a span of 9 bases. CDR1 and CDR2 from the germline V gene are LGHNA and YNFKEQ. In nucleotides, the CDR3 is TGTGCCAGCAGCCAAGAACGTCGCCCCCAAGAGACCCAGTACTTC. This sequence encodes CASSQERRPQETQYF.

The chain combines TRBV7-2 with TRBJ2-5, with a tentative D call TRBD2 (6 bases). The length of the CDR3 is 12 residues. The germline gives CDR1 SGHTA, CDR2 FQGNSA. The germline V and J ends were trimmed by 4 bases and 4 bases, with 7 bases remaining between them. In nucleotides, the CDR3 is TGTGCCAGCAGCTGGGGGGTAGAGACCCAGTACTTC. Translation: CASSWGVETQYF.

This sequence joins TRBV7-6 and TRBJ2-7; no definite D call. The CDR3 has 15 residues. The V end was cut by 5 bases, the J end by 4 bases, with 18 bases between. The germline CDR1 and CDR2 sequences are SGHVS and FNYEAQ. The CDR3 bases are TGTGCCAGCAGCCCACGACATCCACCCACTTACGAGCAGTACTTC. This sequence encodes CASSPRHPPTYEQYF.

This clone has only a few counts. V usage is TRBV18 and J usage is TRBJ2-7; 9 bases are a match to TRBD1. V shed 1 base and J 7 bases; nucleotides not matched to a gene: 8. CDR3 length: 15 residues. CDR1 is KGHSH and CDR2 is LQKENI in the germline V gene. The CDR3: CASSPHNRGPGEQYF. The CDR3 bases are TGTGCCAGCTCACCACATAACAGGGGGCCGGGTGAGCAGTACTTC.

This clone was detected once. The J gene is TRBJ1-3, the V gene TRBV6-5, with TRBD1 identical over 10 bases. Germline values: CDR1 MNHEY, CDR2 SVGAGI. The CDR3 covers 15 residues. Trimming at V came to 6 bases and at J to 8 bases, leaving 10 bases not matched to a gene. The CDR3 loop reads CASRADRGLGDTIYF. The CDR3 DNA follows: TGTGCCAGCAGAGCCGACAGGGGGCTCGGGGACACCATATATTTT.

In its sample, this clone was seen once. This chain links TRBV7-2 with TRBJ1-3, with D possibly TRBD1 on 6 matching bases. V dropped 0 bases and J dropped 0 bases, with 9 bases sitting between them. Germline CDR1 is SGHTA and CDR2 is FQGNSA. The CDR3 contains 16 residues. CDR3 loop: CASSLAPGASGNTIYF. The CDR3 nucleotides are TGTGCCAGCAGCTTAGCCCCGGGGGCCTCTGGAAACACCATATATTTT.

J is TRBJ2-7 and V is TRBV7-3, with a tentative D call TRBD2 (5 bases). The germline V gene has CDR1 SGHTA and CDR2 FQGTGA. CDR3 size: 13 residues. V lost 4 bases and J 7 bases, leaving 14 bases between the germline ends. As DNA, the CDR3 is TGTGCCAGCAGCTCTTTTGAGAGGGTAGAGCAGTACTTC. It is translated as CASSSFERVEQYF.

This clone was recorded once. The V call is TRBV4-1, the J call TRBJ2-4; TRBD1 or TRBD2 may be the D gene (5 bases each). The length of the CDR3 is 17 residues. Trimming removed 0 bases at V and 8 bases at J, with 20 bases between. Germline V gene data show CDR1 as MGHRA and CDR2 as YSYEKL. The CDR3 sequence is CASSQESGQGASYIQYF. The CDR3 bases are TGCGCCAGCAGCCAAGAGTCCGGCCAGGGAGCTTCCTACATTCAGTACTTC.

This CDR3 is CASSLTSPTYEQYF. CDR3 coding DNA: TGTGCCAGCAGTTTGACCAGTCCGACCTACGAGCAGTACTTC. The genes are TRBV6-5 and TRBJ2-7; the D is unclear. CDR3 size: 14 residues. Per germline, CDR1 MNHEY and CDR2 SVGAGI. Trimming shortened V by 4 bases and J by 2 bases, and 12 bases separated the two germline ends.

The CDR3: CASKTGGTYEQYF. In nucleotides, the CDR3 is TGTGCCAGCAAAACAGGGGGCACCTACGAGCAGTACTTC. The gene calls are TRBV28 and TRBJ2-7; 9 bases are a match to TRBD1. The CDR3 totals 13 residues. Germline V gene sequence: CDR1 MDHEN, CDR2 SYDVKM. The J segment lost 2 bases and the V segment lost 7 bases, leaving 3 bases of the junction unmatched. The complete variable domain, with remaining parts taken from reference TRBV28 and TRBJ2-7, reads DVKVTQSSRYLVKRTGEKVFLECVQDMDHENMFWYRQDPGLGLRLIYFSYDVKMKEKGDIPEGYSVSREKKERFSLILESASTNQTSMYLCASKTGGTYEQYFGPGTRLTVT.

The chain carries TRBV9 and TRBJ2-1; TRBD2 matches 10 bases. The CDR3 has 15 amino acids. The V gene end was trimmed by 4 bases and the J gene end by 3 bases; junction bases not matched to a gene: 4. Germline-derived CDR1 and CDR2 are SGDLS and YYNGEE. The DNA for the CDR3 is TGTGCCAGCAGCAAAGGACTAGCGGACTACAATGAGCAGTTCTTC. Its translation: CASSKGLADYNEQFF.

The gene calls are TRBV12-3 or TRBV12-4 and TRBJ2-2; D gene uncertain. The CDR3 is 12 residues long. V lost 3 bases to trimming and J lost 6 bases, with 5 bases between them. DNA for the CDR3: TGTGCCAGCAGTTTTATGCCCGGGGAGCTGTTTTTT. Encoded protein: CASSFMPGELFF.

The CDR3 loop reads CASSLRTGINSNQPQHF. For the CDR3, the DNA is TGTGCCAGCAGCTTGAGGACAGGGATTAATAGCAATCAGCCCCAGCATTTT. This rearrangement joins TRBV7-6 to TRBJ1-5; 8 bases are a match to TRBD1. This CDR3 region has 17 residues. V trimming: 3 bases; J trimming: 0 bases; junction bases outside the gene matches: 7. Germline lookup yields CDR1 SGHVS and CDR2 FNYEAQ.

The chain carries TRBV7-2 and TRBJ2-7; D not resolved. The CDR3 covers 13 residues. V was trimmed by 1 base and J by 3 bases, leaving 7 bases between them. Germline loops: CDR1 SGHTA, CDR2 FQGNSA. CDR3 sequence: CASSLGPFYEQYF. Here the CDR3 DNA reads TGTGCCAGCAGCTTAGGCCCCTTCTACGAGCAGTACTTC.

The chain employs TRBV28 and TRBJ2-5, with 9 bases lining up with TRBD1. CDR3 length equals 15 residues. Germline CDR1 is MDHEN and CDR2 is SYDVKM. Germline trimming cut 5 bases from V and 3 bases from J; bases unmatched to any gene: 7. The CDR3 protein is CASSPGQGHKETQYF. The CDR3 DNA reads as TGTGCCAGCAGTCCCGGACAGGGGCATAAAGAGACCCAGTACTTC.

The chain has TRBV11-2 and TRBJ2-7; no reliable D call. V dropped 5 bases and J dropped 3 bases, with 14 bases sitting between them. CDR1 is SGHAT, CDR2 FQNNGV, per germline. The CDR3 is 14 amino acids. The CDR3 protein is CASSPRPGRYEQYF. CDR3 coding DNA: TGTGCCAGCAGCCCCAGACCCGGCCGCTACGAGCAGTACTTC.

The chain combines TRBV6-5 with TRBJ2-1; TRBD2 agrees at 9 bases. After removal of 2 bases from V and 14 bases from J, the junction contained 1 base not matched to a gene. This CDR3 region has 11 residues. Germline-derived CDR1 and CDR2 are MNHEY and SVGAGI. CDR3 amino acids: CASSYAGGKFF. In DNA, the CDR3 is TGTGCCAGCAGTTACGCGGGGGGGAAGTTCTTC.